This T cell receptor beta chain was obtained from a study of CD8 T cells in Susac syndrome. Regarding the study as a whole: As the study acknowledged, the number of individuals who were part of its TCR sequencing and HLA analysis was relatively small.

Notes on this clonotype: Its antigen is undetermined.

RNA was extracted with the RNeasy kit, and a quantity of about 0.45 to 1 ug was reverse transcribed using random hexamers. Across 54 Vbeta and 13 Jbeta, immunoSEQ multiplex PCR amplified TCR beta CDR3. TCRdb re-derived calls from the immunoSEQ multiplex PCR reads in MiXCR, one entry per CDR3 protein. The sample includes about 300,000 distinct CDR3 sequences, approximately 89% of them seen just once. The CD8+ and CD4+ T cells were negatively isolated, with the TEMRA cells enriched by FACS. Trimming shortened V by 4 bases and J by 4 bases, and 7 bases separated the two germline ends. The CDR3 totals 12 residues.

The sequenced sample consisted of CD8+ T cells from PBMCs. This receptor was identified in a human donor with multiple sclerosis. The V and J genes are TRBV12-3 or TRBV12-4 and TRBJ1-1, with D possibly being TRBD1 (5 bases). CDR3 bases: TGTGCCAGCAGTTGGGGGGGCACTGAAGCTTTCTTT. Protein: CASSWGGTEAFF.